A single sample is the source of the 7 T cell receptor beta chains below, sequenced in a study of vaccination and CD4 T cells after COVID-19. Treatment here: roughly nine-day PBMC culture with coronavirus spike peptide pools or control peptides (ViraFEST assay). Sequencing of the DNA from cultured CD4+ T cells was carried out with the Oncomine TCR Beta short-read assay. TCRdb processed the PCR reads anew with MiXCR; each CDR3 protein has one entry. The sample lists around 18,000 distinct CDR3 sequences; 35% to 45% were seen once. Their specific antigens are unknown. The sample consisted of CD4+ T cells from blood, cultured in vitro, taken before SARS-CoV-2 vaccination. These receptors were collected from a human donor who received a COVID-19 vaccine.

This chain connects TRBV7-9 to TRBJ2-5, with D tentatively TRBD1 (6 bases). Trimming cost V 1 base and J 5 bases, with 20 bases left between them. CDR3 length equals 17 residues. The germline gives CDR1 SEHNR, CDR2 FQNEAQ (reference sequence). CDR3 loop: CASSLDRADPHVETQYF. DNA for the CDR3: TGTGCCAGCAGCTTAGACAGGGCCGACCCCCATGTGGAGACCCAGTACTTC.

In its sample, this clonotype was seen a few times. The rearrangement joins TRBV10-3 to TRBJ2-5; the D gene could be TRBD1 or TRBD2 (5 bases each). V was pared by 0 bases and J by 2 bases, with 10 bases between. CDR1 and CDR2 from the germline V gene are ENHRY and SYGVKD. The CDR3 is made up of 15 amino acids. The chain's CDR3 is CAISESLGEQETQYF. CDR3 nucleotide sequence: TGTGCCATCAGTGAGTCGTTGGGGGAGCAAGAGACCCAGTACTTC.

This clonotype has only a few counts. V gene TRBV20-1 combines with J gene TRBJ2-2; D tentatively fits TRBD1 or TRBD2 (5 bases each). V lost 1 base, J lost 0 bases, and 12 bases lay in between. Germline lookup yields CDR1 DFQATT and CDR2 SNEGSKA (reference sequence). This CDR3 has 16 amino acids. CDR3 sequence reads: CSARGGRQPNTGELFF. In DNA, the CDR3 is TGCAGTGCTAGAGGCGGGCGACAGCCGAACACCGGGGAGCTGTTTTTT.

For this clonotype: At one of its ends the junction is not consistent with the germline gene, which may arise from a read error. The chain carries TRBV2 and TRBJ1-5; D is perhaps TRBD1 (6 bases). This CDR3 region has 15 residues. Germline V lookup: CDR1 SNHLY, CDR2 FYNNEI. The CDR3 DNA follows: TGTGCCAGCACCTCAAGGGGGTTGGGCAATCGGCCCCAGCATTTT. Amino acids: CASTSRGLGNRPQHF.

This clonotype was observed a few times. V is TRBV10-3 and J is TRBJ1-1, with D possibly TRBD1 on 5 matching bases. Trimming stripped 5 bases from V and 3 bases from J, with 10 bases between. CDR1 ENHRY and CDR2 SYGVKD come from the germline V gene. The CDR3 has 13 residues. The CDR3 nucleotides are TGTGCCATCAGTCTACTGGGGGACACTGAAGCTTTCTTT. Its protein is CAISLLGDTEAFF.

This clonotype appeared a few times. This rearrangement joins TRBV19 to TRBJ1-6; no definite D call. CDR3 length: 14 residues. Germline lookup yields CDR1 LNHDA and CDR2 SQIVND (reference sequence). V lost 2 bases to trimming and J lost 5 bases, with 7 bases between them. The CDR3 region is CASSISADNSPLHF. The CDR3 nucleotides are TGTGCCAGTAGTATATCGGCCGATAATTCACCCCTCCACTTT. The whole variable domain, remainder taken from reference TRBV19 and TRBJ1-6, is DGGITQSPKYLFRKEGQNVTLSCEQNLNHDAMYWYRQDPGQGLRLIYYSQIVNDFQKGDIAEGYSVSREKKESFPLTVTSAQKNPTAFYLCASSISADNSPLHFGNGTRLTVT.

This clonotype was seen only once. The chain has TRBV2 and TRBJ1-3, with 10 nucleotides matching TRBD1. The J segment lost 7 bases and the V segment lost 6 bases, leaving 12 bases of the junction unmatched. The CDR3 runs 16 residues. From germline, CDR1 is SNHLY and CDR2 FYNNEI. The CDR3 region has the DNA TGTGCCAGCAGGGAACCAACCGAGGACAGGGGGAACACCATATATTTT. It codes for CASREPTEDRGNTIYF. The whole variable domain, remainder taken from reference TRBV2 and TRBJ1-3, is EPEVTQTPSHQVTQMGQEVILRCVPISNHLYFYWYRQILGQKVEFLVSFYNNEISEKSEIFDDQFSVERPDGSNFTLKIRSTKLEDSAMYFCASREPTEDRGNTIYFGEGSWLTVV.